This entry concerns a single T cell receptor (beta chain). This clonotype was recorded only once. Its antigen is unknown. No base quality values were provided; no much bigger clone lies one nucleotide off. Just one read gives weak support. Including the terminal cysteine and phenylalanine, the CDR3 comprises 14 residues. The entry retains the CDR3 DNA only, 42 bases that are in frame from base 1. Trimming at the junction amounts to 4 bases on V and 6 bases on J, and the germline ends lie 13 bases apart. According to the germline V gene (reference sequence), CDR1 reads LNHDA and CDR2 reads SQIVND. The TCR beta CDR3 regions were amplified from the RNA transcripts. The first round of RT-PCR for the TCR CDR3 was performed with the HTBI primer set and the Qiagen OneStep RT-PCR kit. The libraries were constructed in a second round of multiplex PCR and then size-selected and purified. Sequencing of the libraries was done on an Illumina HiSeq2000 using paired-end 100 bp reads. As for the authors' bioinformatics: Raw data were processed with SOAPnuke, discarding reads with adapters, uncalled bases, mean Phred below 15, or no exact constant-primer or identifier match. COPE v1.2.5 was used to merge the high-quality paired reads, and each unique nucleotide sequence was defined as a clonotype. Clonotypes were aligned to IMGT TRBV, TRBD and TRBJ reference segments using MiTCR v1.1. Only V-J combinations with frequency above 0.0001, covering about 99% of repertoires, were analysed. A TCS score was defined as the ratio of F50 (clonal expansion) to E x V (chaos), with BLOSUM62-based TCRdist applied between CDR3 peptides within each V-J. Welch's t-statistics and random forest reduced 514 V-J features to roughly 13, which were used in a naive Bayes classifier (R e1071). TCRdb reprocessed the public reads (quality trimming at Q25 with fastp, clone calling with MiXCR) and kept in-frame beta chains. Every distinct CDR3 protein forms one entry, paired with its most common genes and DNA. The V and J calls shown here were made by TCRdb, not taken from the authors' results. For this sample there are some 740,000 distinct CDR3 sequences; about 15% appear just once. 9.5% to 13% of the sample rests with the top ten.

Graves' hyperthyroidism was defined as stable when no progression to ophthalmopathy occurred over 18 months of follow-up. The hyperthyroidism patients were between 18 and 65 years old and newly diagnosed, with a disease duration of less than 2 months. The study excluded patients with uncontrolled infections, other autoimmune diseases, pregnancy or lactation. Diagnoses were established on the basis of clinical symptoms, serum thyroxine and TRAb, thyroid ultrasound, and orbital computed tomography. Ficoll-Paque density gradient centrifugation was used to isolate PBMCs from under 11 ml of fresh peripheral blood. Total RNA was extracted using Trizol reagent, and RNA quality was assessed on an Agilent 2100 Bioanalyzer. The sample comes from a study of T cells in Graves' hyperthyroidism and ophthalmopathy (dated by TCRdb to about 2019). Some background on the complete study: Peripheral blood was sampled at the time of initial diagnosis, prior to any treatment. TCR V-J signatures able to tell the groups apart were searched for in a discovery cohort of 95 to 100 patients, of whom 43 had Graves' ophthalmopathy and around 58 had stable Graves' hyperthyroidism. An independent validation cohort of about 19 hyperthyroidism patients and 15 or so patients who later progressed to ophthalmopathy tested prospective prediction of ophthalmopathy. The roughly 90 discovery patients were divided at random into training and test sets in a 7:3 ratio. In addition, the study compared T-cell repertoires in thyroid tissue and in blood from a handful of Graves' hyperthyroidism patients. Following sampling, methimazole starting at 30 mg daily was given to hyperthyroidism patients, and high-dose intravenous methylprednisolone was given to ophthalmopathy patients. TCR Vbeta CDR3 sequencing of 135 peripheral blood samples (more than 40 ophthalmopathy, roughly 74 hyperthyroidism and roughly 17 progressor patients) is reported in the paper. General study outcomes and caveats: Most expanded thyroid clonotypes (frequency above 0.001) were also detected in blood, suggesting blood repertoires may reflect thyroid immune responses. In validation, the model predicted progression to ophthalmopathy a median of 6.5 months before onset, with about 71% sensitivity and 72.22% specificity. No statistical method was used to set the sample size in advance, and investigators knew the group allocation. A model built on a 13 V-J signature distinguished ophthalmopathy from stable hyperthyroidism, reaching around 88% sensitivity and 81.08% specificity in cross-validation and 80%/75% in testing.

The sequence was collected from a woman under 30 with Graves' hyperthyroidism. Sequenced input: blood. The rearrangement joined TRBV19 to TRBJ1-5; a tentative D call is TRBD1 (5 bases match). Here is the DNA: TGTGCCAGTAGTAGGACGGGGCAACGTCAGCCCCAGCATTTT. This codes for CASSRTGQRQPQHF.